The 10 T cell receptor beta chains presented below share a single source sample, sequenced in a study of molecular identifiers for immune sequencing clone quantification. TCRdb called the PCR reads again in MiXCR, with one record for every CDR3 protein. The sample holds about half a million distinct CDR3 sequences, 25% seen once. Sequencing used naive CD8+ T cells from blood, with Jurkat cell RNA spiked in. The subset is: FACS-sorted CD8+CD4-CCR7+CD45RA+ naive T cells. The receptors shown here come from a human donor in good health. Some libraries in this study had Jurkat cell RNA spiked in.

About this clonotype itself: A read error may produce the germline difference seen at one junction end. As DNA, the CDR3 is TGTGCCAGCAGCTTGAACGGGGCCCACAATCAGCCCCGGCATTTT. Translated, it gives CASSLNGAHNQPRHF. The V call is TRBV13, the J call TRBJ1-5; perhaps TRBD1 as D (5 bases). This CDR3 region has 15 residues. CDR1 and CDR2 from the germline V gene are PRHDT and FYEKMQ (reference sequence).

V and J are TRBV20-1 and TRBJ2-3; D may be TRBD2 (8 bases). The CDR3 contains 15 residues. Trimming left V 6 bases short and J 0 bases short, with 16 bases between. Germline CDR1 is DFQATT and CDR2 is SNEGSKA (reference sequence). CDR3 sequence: CSAVVAGQSTDTQYF. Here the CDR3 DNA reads TGCAGTGCCGTCGTAGCGGGACAGAGCACAGATACGCAGTATTTT.

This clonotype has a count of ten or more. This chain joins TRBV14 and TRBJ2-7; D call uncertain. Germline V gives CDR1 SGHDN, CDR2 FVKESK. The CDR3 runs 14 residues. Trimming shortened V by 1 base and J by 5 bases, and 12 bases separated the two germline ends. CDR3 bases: TGTGCCAGCAGCCAAGGTTATCGCCCGAACGAGCAGTACTTC. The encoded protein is CASSQGYRPNEQYF.

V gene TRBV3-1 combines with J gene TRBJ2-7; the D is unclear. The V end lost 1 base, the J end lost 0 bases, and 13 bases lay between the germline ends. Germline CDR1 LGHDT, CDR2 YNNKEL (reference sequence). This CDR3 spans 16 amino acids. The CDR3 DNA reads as TGTGCCAGCAGCCAAGTACATGGTAGTTCCTCCTACGAGCAGTACTTC. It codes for CASSQVHGSSSYEQYF.

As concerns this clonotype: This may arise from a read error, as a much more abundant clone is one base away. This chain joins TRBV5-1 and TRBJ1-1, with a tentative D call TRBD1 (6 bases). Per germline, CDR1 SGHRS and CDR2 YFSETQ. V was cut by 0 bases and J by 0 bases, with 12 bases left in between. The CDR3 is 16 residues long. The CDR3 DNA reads TGCGCCAGCAGCTTGGCCTGGACAGACATGAACACTGAAGCTTTCTTT. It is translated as CASSLAWTDMNTEAFF.

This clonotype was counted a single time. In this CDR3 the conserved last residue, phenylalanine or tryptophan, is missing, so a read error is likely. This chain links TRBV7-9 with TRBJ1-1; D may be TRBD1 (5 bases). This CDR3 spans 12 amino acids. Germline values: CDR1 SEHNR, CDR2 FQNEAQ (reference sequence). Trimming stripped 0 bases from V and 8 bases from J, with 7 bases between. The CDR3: CASSLAGTEAFY. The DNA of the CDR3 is TGTGCCAGCAGCTTAGCAGGGACCGAAGCTTTCTAT.

In nucleotides, the CDR3 is TGCGCCAGCAGCTGGGGACTAGGGGCGTACGAGCAGTACTTC. Its protein is CASSWGLGAYEQYF. The rearrangement links TRBV5-1 to TRBJ2-7; 8 positions agree with TRBD2. From germline, CDR1 is SGHRS and CDR2 YFSETQ. The CDR3 is 14 residues long. V dropped 3 bases and J dropped 4; count of bases not matched to a gene: 6.

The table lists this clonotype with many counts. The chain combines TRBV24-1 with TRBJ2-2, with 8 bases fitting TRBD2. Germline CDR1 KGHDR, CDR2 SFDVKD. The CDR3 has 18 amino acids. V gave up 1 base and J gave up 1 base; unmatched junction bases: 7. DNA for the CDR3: TGTGCCACCAGTGATTTCCGGGCTAGCGGGCTGAACACCGGGGAGCTGTTTTTT. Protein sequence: CATSDFRASGLNTGELFF.

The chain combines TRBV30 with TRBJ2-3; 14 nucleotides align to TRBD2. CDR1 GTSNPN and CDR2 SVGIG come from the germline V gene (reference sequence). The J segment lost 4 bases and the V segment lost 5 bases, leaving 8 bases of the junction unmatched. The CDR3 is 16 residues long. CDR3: CAWGAGLAGGADTQYF. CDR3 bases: TGTGCCTGGGGGGCCGGACTAGCGGGGGGCGCAGATACGCAGTATTTT. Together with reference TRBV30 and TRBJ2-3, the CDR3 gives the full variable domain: SQTIHQWPATLVQPVGSPLSLECTVEGTSNPNLYWYRQAAGRGLQLLFYSVGIGQISSEVPQNLSASRPQDRQFILSSKKLLLSDSGFYLCAWGAGLAGGADTQYFGPGTRLTVL.

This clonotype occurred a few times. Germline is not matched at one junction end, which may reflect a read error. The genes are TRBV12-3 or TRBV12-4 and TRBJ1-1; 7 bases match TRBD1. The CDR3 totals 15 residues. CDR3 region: CASSKTGQMNTGAFF. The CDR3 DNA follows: TGTGCCAGCAGCAAGACGGGACAGATGAACACTGGAGCTTTCTTT.